The 24 T cell receptor beta chains below all came from one sample that was sequenced in a study of Graves' ophthalmopathy and Graves' hyperthyroidism (dated by TCRdb to the late 2010s). This sample was sequenced with an Illumina HiSeq 2000. TCR beta CDR3 regions were amplified from RNA transcripts for repertoire sequencing. HTBI primers and the Qiagen OneStep RT-PCR kit were used in a first-round RT-PCR, which was followed by a second-round multiplex PCR, size selection and purification. The public reads were run again by TCRdb, first through fastp at Q25 and then through MiXCR, and only productive beta chains were kept. Rows with a matching CDR3 protein are joined into one entry that keeps the most common DNA and genes. In all, the sample holds about 740,000 distinct CDR3 sequences, and around 40% of those were seen once. Approximately 43% of the sample is taken by the ten largest. Source material: peripheral blood. All receptors come from an adult man with Graves' ophthalmopathy.

The chain links TRBV12-3 or TRBV12-4 to TRBJ2-7; 9 nucleotides align to TRBD1. The CDR3 is made up of 13 amino acids. With 5 bases clipped from V and 5 bases from J, the junction kept 4 bases outside the gene matches. CDR3 in amino acids: CASSLRDRDEQYF. The CDR3 region has the DNA TGTGCCAGCAGTCTTCGGGACAGGGACGAGCAGTACTTC.

In regard to this clonotype: This could be a read error, since a much larger clone is one nucleotide away. The rearrangement joins TRBV5-1 to TRBJ1-1, with unresolved D. This CDR3 contains 13 residues. V was pared by 0 bases and J by 7 bases, with 10 bases between. CDR1 SGHRS and CDR2 YFSETQ come from the germline V gene. CDR3 loop: CASSLGPGNEAFF. CDR3 nucleotides: TGCGCCAGCAGCTTGGGGCCGGGGAATGAAGCTTTCTTT.

Comment on this clonotype: One end of the junction is discordant with germline, which a read error may explain. This chain joins TRBV7-7 and TRBJ2-5, with D unresolved. CDR1 is SSHAT and CDR2 is FNYEAQ in the germline V gene (reference sequence). The CDR3 is 16 amino acids. CDR3 loop: CASSLRPGPRQGTQYF. In DNA, the CDR3 is TGTGCTAGCAGCTTACGACCCGGACCCCGCCAAGGGACCCAGTACTTC.

The chain combines TRBV29-1 with TRBJ2-7; D is perhaps TRBD1 (7 bases). Trimming removed 4 bases from V and 6 bases from J, with 13 bases in between. Germline loops: CDR1 SQVTM, CDR2 ANQGSEA. The CDR3 runs to 12 residues. The CDR3 bases are TGCAGCGTTGGCAGGGGGAGGTCCGAGCAGTACTTC. Translating gives CSVGRGRSEQYF.

On this clonotype itself: A read error may be the cause here, since a much bigger clone is one base away. The V call is TRBV10-3, the J call TRBJ2-2; tentatively, D is TRBD2 (7 bases). The germline V gene encodes CDR1 ENHRY and CDR2 SYGVKD. The CDR3 length is 16 residues. V gave up 3 bases and J gave up 9 bases, with 20 bases separating them. The CDR3 DNA sequence: TGTGCCATCAGTGAACAGGGCGGGAGAACGAGCAGGGAGCTGTTTTTT. Protein: CAISEQGGRTSRELFF.

The rearrangement links TRBV12-3 or TRBV12-4 to TRBJ1-1; D is uncertain. V was cut by 1 base and J by 5 bases, with 11 bases left in between. The length of the CDR3 is 14 residues. The CDR3 nucleotides read TGTGCCAGCAGTTTAGGCCGGGCGAGTACTGAAGCTTTCTTT. It yields the protein CASSLGRASTEAFF.

The chain links TRBV29-1 to TRBJ2-3, with D unclear. Between the trimmed V and J ends, which lost 5 bases and 5 bases, there was a span of 8 bases. Germline V gives CDR1 SQVTM, CDR2 ANQGSEA. The CDR3 consists of 11 residues. The CDR3 bases are TGCAGCGTTAACATGGGAGATACGCAGTATTTT. Protein: CSVNMGDTQYF.

The chain uses TRBV6-5 and TRBJ2-5; D remains unclear. The V and J ends lost 6 bases and 5 bases respectively, with 13 bases between them. This CDR3 contains 13 residues. CDR1 is MNHEY and CDR2 is SVGAGI in the germline V gene. DNA for the CDR3: TGTGCCAGCAGAGCTGGCCCCGTCGAGACCCAGTACTTC. This encodes CASRAGPVETQYF.

This clonotype was observed at least ten times. This chain joins TRBV10-2 and TRBJ1-5, with 10 bases that match TRBD1. J lost 6 bases, V lost 6 bases, and 11 bases had no gene match. Germline CDR1 is WSHSY and CDR2 is SAAADI. This CDR3 has 16 amino acids. CDR3 bases: TGCGCCAGCAGGGAAACCGGGACAGGGGTTGCTCAGCCCCAGCATTTT. It codes for CASRETGTGVAQPQHF.

The chain uses TRBV25-1 and TRBJ2-2; 14 bases align to TRBD2. The V gene end was trimmed by 5 bases and the J gene end by 0 bases; junction bases not matched to a gene: 5. Looked up from germline, CDR1 is MGHDK and CDR2 is SYGVNS. The CDR3 is 18 residues long. This CDR3 is CASSLWTSGGPNTGELFF. The CDR3 coding sequence is TGTGCCAGCAGTCTATGGACTAGCGGGGGGCCGAACACCGGGGAGCTGTTTTTT. The complete variable domain, with remaining parts taken from reference TRBV25-1 and TRBJ2-2, reads EADIYQTPRYLVIGTGKKITLECSQTMGHDKMYWYQQDPGMELHLIHYSYGVNSTEKGDLSSESTVSRIRTEHFPLTLESARPSHTSQYLCASSLWTSGGPNTGELFFGEGSRLTVL.

This clonotype was recorded a few times. The V gene is TRBV9, the J gene TRBJ1-6; possible D gene TRBD1, 5 bases. Deletions cut 3 bases from V and 9 bases from J, with 19 bases between. The CDR3 extends over 16 amino acids. Germline V gene lookup returns CDR1 SGDLS and CDR2 YYNGEE. This chain's CDR3 is CASSGFPGRQASPLHF. The CDR3 region has the DNA TGTGCCAGCAGCGGCTTCCCGGGACGGCAAGCTTCACCCCTCCACTTT.

The sample holds a few counts of this clonotype. The V call is TRBV9, the J call TRBJ1-6; possible D gene TRBD1, 6 bases. V lost 4 bases to trimming and J lost 11 bases, with 19 bases between them. This CDR3 is 15 amino acids long. Germline V gives CDR1 SGDLS, CDR2 YYNGEE. CDR3 DNA: TGTGCCAGCAGCCCCTTCTTGGGGACAAATCCACCCCTCCACTTT. This codes for CASSPFLGTNPPLHF.

Only a few counts were recorded for this clonotype. The V gene is TRBV20-1, the J gene TRBJ1-1, with 7 positions matching TRBD1. CDR3 length equals 13 residues. Per germline, CDR1 DFQATT and CDR2 SNEGSKA (reference sequence). V trimming: 7 bases; J trimming: 5 bases; junction bases outside the gene matches: 10. The CDR3 bases are TGCAGTGTATATTTACCGACAGGGACTGAAGCTTTCTTT. It yields the protein CSVYLPTGTEAFF.

V usage is TRBV10-3 and J usage is TRBJ1-1; 10 bases align to TRBD1. Germline CDR1 reads ENHRY; CDR2 reads SYGVKD. CDR3 length: 13 amino acids. V was clipped by 10 bases and J by 6 bases; unmatched bases: 8. The CDR3 DNA reads TGTGCCAGCGGGACAGGGGCCCCTTCTGAAGCTTTCTTT. Translation: CASGTGAPSEAFF.

This clonotype was counted many times. The rearrangement joins TRBV24-1 to TRBJ1-5; D is ambiguous. Germline-derived CDR1 and CDR2 are KGHDR and SFDVKD. Trimming left V 11 bases short and J 3 bases short, with 13 bases between. This CDR3 has 13 amino acids. The CDR3 DNA reads TGTGCCAGCGCGACGGGCACCAATCAGCCCCAGCATTTT. It encodes CASATGTNQPQHF.

Of note for this clonotype: At one end the junction does not follow the germline gene, possibly because of a read error. The gene calls are TRBV5-1 and TRBJ1-1, with a possible D match to TRBD1 (6 bases). From germline, CDR1 is SGHRS and CDR2 YFSETQ. The length of the CDR3 is 14 residues. This chain's CDR3 is CASTIPGQRDEASF. CDR3 DNA sequence: TGTGCCAGCACCATACCGGGACAACGAGACGAAGCTTCCTTT.

The chain has TRBV7-9 and TRBJ2-7, with 9 bases aligning to TRBD1. The CDR3 covers 13 residues. V lost 7 bases and J lost 7; bases outside the gene matches: 8. Per the germline V gene, CDR1 is SEHNR and CDR2 is FQNEAQ (reference sequence). The CDR3 spells CASTWTGALEQYF. CDR3 coding DNA: TGTGCCAGCACCTGGACAGGGGCCTTGGAGCAGTACTTC.

This clonotype has just a few counts. A read error may explain this, as a much larger clone is one base away. This sequence joins TRBV7-9 and TRBJ1-2, with D perhaps matching TRBD1 (6 bases). With 6 bases removed from V and 5 bases from J, the gap between germline ends came to 10 bases. CDR1 and CDR2 from the germline V gene are SEHNR and FQNEAQ (reference sequence). This CDR3 is built from 12 residues. CDR3 DNA sequence: TGTGCCAGCAGTCCAGGGGAATATGGCTACACCTTC. Its protein product is CASSPGEYGYTF.

This clonotype has a count of ten or more. The CDR3 region is CAISEIGPGQGQETQYF. Here the CDR3 DNA reads TGTGCCATCAGTGAAATAGGTCCGGGACAGGGACAAGAGACCCAGTACTTC. The V call is TRBV10-3, the J call TRBJ2-5; 9 bases match TRBD1. The junction had 10 bases not matched to a gene; V was cut back by 3 bases and J by 2 bases. From germline, CDR1 is ENHRY and CDR2 SYGVKD. This CDR3 is built from 17 residues.

CDR3 sequence reads: CASSLYPATRVNTEAFF. For the CDR3, the DNA is TGTGCCAGCAGCTTGTACCCCGCCACAAGAGTGAACACTGAAGCTTTCTTT. V usage is TRBV7-9 and J usage is TRBJ1-1; D is ambiguous. This CDR3 is 17 amino acids long. The V gene lost 3 bases and the J gene lost 0 bases, with 17 bases spanning the gap. The germline V gene has CDR1 SEHNR and CDR2 FQNEAQ (reference sequence).

The chain couples TRBV29-1 to TRBJ1-1; D possibly corresponds to TRBD1 (5 bases). Trimming removed 4 bases from V and 5 bases from J, with 14 bases in between. CDR1 SQVTM and CDR2 ANQGSEA come from the germline V gene. CDR3 length: 13 residues. CDR3 bases: TGCAGCGTTGTCTTACGGGAGGGGACTGAAGCTTTCTTT. Translation gives CSVVLREGTEAFF.

This rearrangement joins TRBV20-1 to TRBJ1-5, with TRBD1 as a possible D gene (5 bases). V lost 0 bases and J 2 bases, leaving 11 bases between the germline ends. CDR1 and CDR2 from the germline V gene are DFQATT and SNEGSKA (reference sequence). This CDR3 has 15 amino acids. DNA of the CDR3: TGCAGTGCTAGAGATTGGGGGGGTCGCAATCAGCCCCAGCATTTT. Protein sequence: CSARDWGGRNQPQHF.

This sequence joins TRBV12-3 or TRBV12-4 and TRBJ1-2; maybe TRBD1 (6 bases). V dropped 8 bases and J dropped 1 base, with 17 bases sitting between them. The CDR3 totals 15 residues. CDR3 residues: CASEPQQGGNYGYTF. The CDR3 DNA sequence: TGTGCCAGCGAACCGCAGCAAGGGGGTAACTATGGCTACACCTTC.

This clonotype was seen repeatedly, ten times or more. The rearrangement uses TRBV19 and TRBJ1-5, with TRBD1 matching over 10 bases. The CDR3 sequence is 14 residues long. Germline assignment: CDR1 LNHDA and CDR2 SQIVND (reference sequence). V was clipped by 6 bases and J by 7 bases; unmatched bases: 6. The CDR3 sequence: CASSDRGQGQPQHF. The CDR3 nucleotides are TGTGCCAGTAGCGACAGGGGGCAAGGCCAGCCCCAGCATTTT.